These 14 T cell receptor beta chains share one sample of origin, sequenced in a study of blood T cell repertoires in COVID-19. Profiling relied on immunoSEQ multiplex PCR, and the TCRdb table lists in-frame clones only, not all of them. The data contain 150,000 to 180,000 clones, over 65% of them singletons. The sequencing input was peripheral blood. These TCRs come from an older man with acute or convalescent COVID-19.

The DNA of the CDR3 is TGTGCCATCAGCCCCCGGATGGCTGACAACCTATTCAATGAGCAGTTCTTC. Protein: CAISPRMADNLFNEQFF. The chain recombines TRBV10-3 with TRBJ2-1; D remains ambiguous. With 6 bases removed from V and 6 bases from J, the gap between germline ends came to 24 bases. CDR1 and CDR2 (germline): ENHRY, SYGVKD. There are 17 residues in the CDR3.

This sequence joins TRBV5-1 and TRBJ2-2; 9 bases align to TRBD1. Germline CDR1 and CDR2: SGHRS and YFSETQ. The CDR3 length is 15 residues. J was trimmed by 7 bases and V by 7 bases; bases with no gene match: 11. The CDR3 sequence is CASQGLGQGVGELFF. CDR3 in DNA: TGCGCCAGCCAGGGGCTGGGACAGGGCGTCGGGGAGCTGTTTTTT.

Here the CDR3 reads CASSQLGIGTEAFF. CDR3 DNA: TGCGCCAGCAGCCAACTAGGTATAGGCACTGAAGCTTTCTTT. The rearrangement uses TRBV4-1 and TRBJ1-1; D is uncertain. The germline CDR1 and CDR2 sequences are MGHRA and YSYEKL. This CDR3 has 14 amino acids. Deletions cut 2 bases from V and 4 bases from J, with 11 bases between.

The V and J genes are TRBV5-8 and TRBJ1-1; the D is unclear. V shed 1 base and J shed 0 bases, with 7 bases lying between them. There are 14 residues in the CDR3. Germline V CDR1 and CDR2: SGHTS, YDEGEE. CDR3 nucleotides: TGTGCCAGCAGCTTGATGGCGGTGAACACTGAAGCTTTCTTT. This codes for CASSLMAVNTEAFF.

This clone was observed a handful of times. The chain recombines TRBV7-9 with TRBJ1-1, with TRBD1 matching over 7 bases. V was clipped by 6 bases and J by 4 bases; unmatched bases: 11. This CDR3 contains 15 residues. Germline lookup yields CDR1 SEHNR and CDR2 FQNEAQ (reference sequence). The CDR3 region has the DNA TGTGCCAGCAGGCCCAAGGACAGGCTGAGCACTGAAGCTTTCTTT. It is translated as CASRPKDRLSTEAFF.

V usage is TRBV6-2 or TRBV6-3 and J usage is TRBJ1-5, with D tentatively TRBD1 (6 bases). The germline gives CDR1 MNHEY, CDR2 SVGEGT. Trimming left V 4 bases short and J 6 bases short, with 10 bases between. This CDR3 region has 13 residues. CDR3: CASSLQGTQPQHF. As DNA, the CDR3 is TGTGCCAGCAGTTTACAGGGCACTCAGCCCCAGCATTTT.

This clone was recorded a few times. V and J are TRBV4-1 and TRBJ1-2, with 10 bases identical to TRBD1. The CDR3 covers 17 residues. V trimming: 4 bases; J trimming: 3 bases; junction bases outside the gene matches: 11. Germline V gene data show CDR1 as MGHRA and CDR2 as YSYEKL. The CDR3 spells CASSPLGGQGSDYGYTF. As DNA, the CDR3 is TGCGCCAGCAGCCCCCTGGGGGGACAGGGGTCTGACTATGGCTACACCTTC.

The rearrangement joins TRBV24-1 to TRBJ1-5, with D unresolved. Germline V gene lookup returns CDR1 KGHDR and CDR2 SFDVKD. Trimming cost V 4 bases and J 4 bases, with 13 bases left between them. There are 15 residues in the CDR3. The CDR3 is CATSEAGRGNQPQHF. In nucleotides, the CDR3 is TGTGCCACCAGTGAAGCTGGGAGAGGGAATCAGCCCCAGCATTTT.

V usage is TRBV28 and J usage is TRBJ1-3; D perhaps matches TRBD1 (5 bases). From germline, CDR1 is MDHEN and CDR2 SYDVKM. Trimming removed 3 bases at V and 7 bases at J, with 13 bases between. CDR3 size: 14 residues. Here the CDR3 DNA reads TGTGCCAGCAGTTTCCAGGCAGGGAGGAACACCATATATTTT. It specifies CASSFQAGRNTIYF.

The chain combines TRBV13 with TRBJ1-2, with D perhaps TRBD1 (6 bases). This CDR3 is 14 amino acids long. CDR1 is PRHDT, CDR2 FYEKMQ, per germline (reference sequence). Trimming took off 5 bases at V and 4 bases at J, with 14 bases between the two ends. The CDR3 DNA reads TGTGCCAGCAGCCTCGGGGGGGGCTTCTATGGCTACACCTTC. This gives the protein CASSLGGGFYGYTF. The full variable domain, with the rest looked up from reference TRBV13 and TRBJ1-2, is AAGVIQSPRHLIKEKRETATLKCYPIPRHDTVYWYQQGPGQDPQFLISFYEKMQSDKGSIPDRFSAQQFSDYHSELNMSSLELGDSALYFCASSLGGGFYGYTFGSGTRLTVV.

The count of this clone is one. The rearrangement uses TRBV18 and TRBJ1-3, with D tentatively TRBD1 (6 bases). The CDR3 sequence is 16 residues long. Germline loops: CDR1 KGHSH, CDR2 LQKENI. V was trimmed by 2 bases and J by 4 bases, leaving 15 bases between them. Here the CDR3 reads CASSPSSAGTGNTIYF. CDR3 DNA: TGTGCCAGCTCACCATCCTCAGCAGGGACAGGAAACACCATATATTTT.

In its sample, this clone was seen once. The CDR3 loop reads CASRPATGFSPLHF. CDR3 nucleotides: TGTGCCAGCAGGCCCGCGACAGGGTTTTCACCCCTCCACTTT. V is TRBV2 and J is TRBJ1-6; 7 bases align to TRBD1. The CDR3 is 14 residues long. Germline V gene lookup returns CDR1 SNHLY and CDR2 FYNNEI. Trimming cost V 6 bases and J 9 bases; bases outside gene matches: 8.

The rearrangement links TRBV6-2 or TRBV6-3 to TRBJ2-3; TRBD1 might be the D (6 bases). The CDR3 covers 19 residues. Trimming stripped 0 bases from V and 2 bases from J, with 21 bases between. Germline V gene lookup returns CDR1 MNHEY and CDR2 SVGEGT. CDR3 in DNA: TGTGCCAGCAGTTACTCGACCCGACTCTCGGACAGACACACAGATACGCAGTATTTT. Translation: CASSYSTRLSDRHTDTQYF.

The chain carries TRBV11-1 and TRBJ1-1; TRBD1 might be the D (6 bases). Germline V gene data show CDR1 as SGHAT and CDR2 as FQDESV (reference sequence). The CDR3 runs to 15 residues. Trimming removed 6 bases from V and 3 bases from J, with 17 bases in between. The CDR3 DNA sequence: TGTGCCAGCAGGGAGACAGGTAATCCGTACACTGAAGCTTTCTTT. It translates to CASRETGNPYTEAFF.